This record covers a single T cell receptor beta chain. Which antigen it targets is not known. Base-call qualities are not available, and no considerably larger clone is one nucleotide away. The trim is 1 base for V and 0 bases for J, with a gap of 14 bases between the germline ends. The CDR3 starts with the cysteine, ends with the phenylalanine, and has 17 residues. Only CDR3 DNA remains: 51 bases, in frame from the first base. CDR1 SGHRS and CDR2 YFSETQ are derived from the germline V gene. Library construction relied on 5' RACE. Reads for this sample came from an Illumina HiSeq 2500. A second PCR of roughly 7 to 11 cycles was performed with a sample-barcoded 5' primer and a J-beta primer mix. A unique molecular identifier was introduced onto each TCR beta cDNA molecule by a template-switch 5' adaptor carrying 12 random nucleotides. At least 3 million CDR3-containing paired-end reads were obtained from each sample. First-strand cDNA synthesis was performed from all RNA using the Mint cDNA synthesis kit, with priming by a TRBC-specific oligonucleotide. Following uracil-DNA glycosylase treatment, a first 18-cycle PCR with universal primers M1SS and BC2_uni_R was performed on all cDNA. Processing in the source paper ran as follows. Each sample was normalized by randomly selecting 1 million high-quality reads, each carrying a distinct molecular identifier. Reads with shared molecular identifiers were discarded instead of being binned into consensus sequences. MiTCR, set to a Q25 quality threshold and the strictest error-elimination algorithm, was used for CDR3 identification, clonotype clustering and error correction. A nonparametric unseen species model with Euler transformation was used to estimate lower-bound total TCR beta diversity. In-frame beta chains were kept once TCRdb had trimmed the public reads at Q25 with fastp and called clones with MiXCR. Each entry is one CDR3 protein sequence, shown with its most common DNA and genes. None of the V and J calls come from the authors' own analysis; TCRdb made them. Within this sample are around 670,000 distinct CDR3 sequences, with about 30% of them counted one time only. About 15% of the sample goes to the ten largest clones.

The data are from a study of blood T cells in healthy people across ages (dated by TCRdb to about 2015). Broadly, across the study: In model experiments, template switching captured about one uniquely barcoded TCR beta cDNA molecule for every two T cells. Using deep sequencing normalized with unique cDNA molecular identifiers, the study measured how TCR beta repertoire diversity changes with age. Donors were grouped into four age groups: young (average 16 years), middle-aged (about 38), aged (about 60) and long-lived (approximately 82). To avoid experimental bias, donors of different ages were randomly spread across the sequencing lanes. For two donors (one aged 18 to 29 and one aged 80 or older), the study analyzed two additional independent replicas of 1 million unique cDNA reads from the same blood draw.

Systemically healthy Caucasian individuals from Russia, around 39 in total and aged about 6 to 100 years, were included as donors. Roughly 9 milliliters of peripheral blood were drawn from each donor into EDTA-treated Vacutainer tubes. PBMCs were isolated by Ficoll-Paque density-gradient centrifugation, with at least 7 million obtained per sample. Total RNA, at least 6 micrograms per sample, was extracted from PBMCs with Trizol reagent. For every donor, an aliquot of PBMCs went through flow cytometry to measure the percentages of naive CD45RAhigh/CD27high T cells. General study outcomes and caveats: Observed TCR beta diversity per million T cells fell roughly linearly with age, and a significant reduction was already apparent by age about 36. Compared with the aged group, the long-lived group had more naive CD4+ T cells, fewer expanded clones and increased TCR diversity, suggesting age selection. Estimates of total diversity based on one million sequenced T cells were regarded as lower bounds and as underestimates. Because the CMV infection status of the donors was unknown, age-related changes in expanded clonotypes may potentially have been confounded. Observed TCR beta diversity correlated strongly with the percentage of naive T cells measured by flow cytometry. Conclusive comparison of naive and antigen-experienced compartments was prevented by the profiling of bulk unsorted PBMCs.

This chain joins TRBV5-1 to TRBJ2-1; the D gene lacks a confident call. The receptor was isolated from an elderly woman in good health. The sample taken for sequencing was blood. The CDR3 loop reads CASSLFPGSVSYNEQFF. The sequenced DNA is TGCGCCAGCAGCTTGTTTCCCGGGTCAGTCTCCTACAATGAGCAGTTCTTC.